The 29 T cell receptor beta chains listed next were all sequenced from one sample in a study of T cell responses to AZD1222 COVID-19 vaccine. Measured with immunoSEQ multiplex PCR; TCRdb has only the in-frame clones, and not every one. The table lists roughly 120,000 clones, more than 75% of them singletons. The sequenced sample was peripheral blood, obtained 28 days after the second AZD1222 dose. The receptors come from an adult who received the AZD1222 COVID-19 vaccine.

This rearrangement joins TRBV6-2 or TRBV6-3 to TRBJ1-2, with D maybe TRBD1 (5 bases). The CDR3 loop spans 14 amino acids. Germline V lookup: CDR1 MNHEY, CDR2 SVGEGT. Trimming removed 2 bases from V and 4 bases from J, with 11 bases in between. The CDR3 loop is CASSYTTAIYGYTF. The CDR3 DNA reads as TGTGCCAGCAGTTACACGACAGCAATCTATGGCTACACCTTC.

The chain has TRBV7-9 and TRBJ1-5; no firm D call. Trimming took off 6 bases at V and 0 bases at J, with 9 bases between the two ends. CDR1 and CDR2 from the germline V gene are SEHNR and FQNEAQ (reference sequence). The CDR3 loop spans 14 amino acids. CDR3 amino acids: CASSSEDSNQPQHF. CDR3 coding DNA: TGTGCCAGCAGTTCCGAGGATAGCAATCAGCCCCAGCATTTT. The full variable domain, in which reference TRBV7-9 and TRBJ1-5 provide the parts outside the CDR3, is DTGVSQNPRHKITKRGQNVTFRCDPISEHNRLYWYRQTLGQGPEFLTYFQNEAQLEKSRLLSDRFSAERPKGSFSTLEIQRTEQGDSAMYLCASSSEDSNQPQHFGDGTRLSIL.

The chain links TRBV28 to TRBJ2-5, with 10 bases that match TRBD2. The V gene's germline CDR1 is MDHEN and CDR2 SYDVKM. This CDR3 comprises 16 residues. After removal of 4 bases from V and 3 bases from J, the junction contained 8 bases not matched to a gene. The CDR3 coding sequence is TGTGCCAGCAGTTGGATTACTAGCGGGACTGAAGAGACCCAGTACTTC. Translation: CASSWITSGTEETQYF.

The chain couples TRBV18 to TRBJ2-3; possibly TRBD2 for D (5 bases). V lost 4 bases and J lost 5, with 16 bases in between. This CDR3 spans 15 amino acids. CDR1 and CDR2 from the germline V gene are KGHSH and LQKENI. The CDR3 loop reads CASSQDSTYLDTQYF. DNA of the CDR3: TGTGCCAGCTCACAGGACTCGACCTACTTAGATACGCAGTATTTT.

Comments on this clone: The junction shows a germline mismatch at one end, possibly a read error. The chain is built from TRBV23-1 and TRBJ1-1, with D unclear. TRBV23-1 belongs to the ORF category, with a function that is uncertain. The CDR3 is made up of 15 amino acids. CDR3 residues: CASSQPTTTNAEAFF. CDR3 nucleotides: TGCGCCAGCAGTCAACCCACAACTACGAACGCTGAAGCTTTCTTT.

To note about this clone: Other DNA sequences within the sample encode an identical CDR3. This chain links TRBV12-3 or TRBV12-4 with TRBJ2-1; tentative D call: TRBD1 (6 bases). This CDR3 comprises 13 residues. The ends were cut back, 6 bases at V and 3 bases at J, with 9 bases in the middle. CDR3 protein: CASSSTGYNEQFF. CDR3 nucleotides: TGTGCCAGCAGCTCGACAGGCTACAATGAGCAGTTCTTC.

J is TRBJ2-3 and V is TRBV9, with 8 nucleotides matching TRBD2. CDR1 is SGDLS and CDR2 is YYNGEE in the germline V gene. Germline trimming cut 0 bases from V and 4 bases from J; bases unmatched to any gene: 7. CDR3 length: 16 amino acids. The CDR3 DNA reads as TGTGCCAGCAGCGTAGGCGAGCGGGGGAATGCAGATACGCAGTATTTT. Protein product: CASSVGERGNADTQYF.

The chain is built from TRBV12-5 and TRBJ2-2; TRBD1 matches 11 bases. Germline CDR1 is LGHNT and CDR2 is FRNRAP. The junction had 7 bases not matched to a gene; V was cut back by 1 base and J by 6 bases. CDR3 length equals 17 residues. In nucleotides, the CDR3 is TGTGCTAGTGGTTTGGGGACAGGGGGCGTTTTTCCCGGGGAGCTGTTTTTT. It is translated as CASGLGTGGVFPGELFF.

This chain connects TRBV30 to TRBJ1-4, with D possibly TRBD1 on 5 matching bases. Germline-derived CDR1 and CDR2 are GTSNPN and SVGIG (reference sequence). The CDR3 loop spans 11 amino acids. Trimming shortened V by 0 bases and J by 13 bases, and 9 bases separated the two germline ends. The CDR3 spells CAWSVAQGLFF. CDR3 bases: TGTGCCTGGAGTGTAGCCCAGGGACTGTTTTTT.

The chain is built from TRBV9 and TRBJ2-1; D possibly corresponds to TRBD2 (5 bases). Between the trimmed V and J ends, which lost 4 bases and 0 bases, there was a span of 17 bases. Germline V gives CDR1 SGDLS, CDR2 YYNGEE. The CDR3 is 17 residues long. The CDR3 DNA follows: TGTGCCAGCAGCCTCAGCGGAGCTCTCCTCTCCTACAATGAGCAGTTCTTC. It encodes CASSLSGALLSYNEQFF.

The gene calls are TRBV15 and TRBJ2-2; no definite D call. V was cut by 3 bases and J by 7 bases, with 9 bases left in between. The CDR3 extends over 13 amino acids. Germline-derived CDR1 and CDR2 are LNHNV and YYDKDF (reference sequence). This CDR3 is CATSSGGNGELFF. CDR3 DNA: TGTGCCACCAGCAGTGGCGGTAACGGGGAGCTGTTTTTT.

V gene TRBV30 combines with J gene TRBJ2-7; 10 bases are a match to TRBD1. Trimming cost V 2 bases and J 3 bases; bases outside gene matches: 7. The CDR3 has 15 residues. Germline values: CDR1 GTSNPN, CDR2 SVGIG (reference sequence). CDR3 residues: CAWSLSGTGVYEQYF. CDR3 nucleotides: TGTGCCTGGAGTCTCTCCGGGACAGGGGTCTACGAGCAGTACTTC.

The gene calls are TRBV11-1 and TRBJ2-3, with 8 bases matching TRBD2. Germline CDR1 reads SGHAT; CDR2 reads FQDESV (reference sequence). The CDR3 spans 16 residues. V lost 1 base, J lost 4 bases, and 7 bases stayed unmatched. DNA of the CDR3: TGTGCCAGCAGCTTAGGGACCGGGACTAGTGCAGATACGCAGTATTTT. Translated: CASSLGTGTSADTQYF.

V gene TRBV5-1 combines with J gene TRBJ2-7; D unclear. The ends were cut back, 0 bases at V and 0 bases at J, with 16 bases in the middle. The CDR3 is 17 amino acids. CDR1 is SGHRS and CDR2 is YFSETQ in the germline V gene. The CDR3 region is CASSLALRKQLSYEQYF. The CDR3 DNA is TGCGCCAGCAGCTTGGCCCTTCGGAAACAACTCTCCTACGAGCAGTACTTC.

The chain recombines TRBV7-9 with TRBJ1-1; 8 bases are shared with TRBD1. Trimming at V came to 5 bases and at J to 5 bases, leaving 13 bases not matched to a gene. From germline, CDR1 is SEHNR and CDR2 FQNEAQ (reference sequence). The CDR3 is 16 amino acids. The CDR3 nucleotides are TGTGCCAGCAGCCCGGAGGTTTGGACAGGGATTACTGAAGCTTTCTTT. The encoded protein is CASSPEVWTGITEAFF.

V and J are TRBV23-1 and TRBJ2-2; no clear D. TRBV23-1 is noted as an ORF with a role that remains uncertain. This CDR3 is 8 amino acids long. CDR3 protein: CLTGELFF. CDR3 nucleotides: TGCTTAACCGGGGAGCTGTTTTTT.

The CDR3 bases are TGTGCCAGCAGCGTACATAGGACAGCAATCATGAACACTGAAGCTTTCTTT. It encodes CASSVHRTAIMNTEAFF. This chain uses TRBV9 with TRBJ1-1, with a weak D call TRBD1 (6 bases). V was cut by 1 base and J by 0 bases, with 16 bases left in between. This CDR3 region has 17 residues. The germline V gene has CDR1 SGDLS and CDR2 YYNGEE. The full variable domain, completed using reference TRBV9 and TRBJ1-1, is DSGVTQTPKHLITATGQRVTLRCSPRSGDLSVYWYQQSLDQGLQFLIQYYNGEERAKGNILERFSAQQFPDLHSELNLSSLELGDSALYFCASSVHRTAIMNTEAFFGQGTRLTVV.

V is TRBV7-9 and J is TRBJ2-6, with TRBD1 identical over 8 bases. The germline V gene encodes CDR1 SEHNR and CDR2 FQNEAQ (reference sequence). The CDR3 runs to 17 residues. V lost 4 bases and J lost 1; bases outside the gene matches: 6. CDR3: CASSSGTGGSGANVLTF. The CDR3 nucleotides are TGTGCCAGCAGCTCCGGGACAGGTGGGTCTGGGGCCAACGTCCTGACTTTC.

The chain joins TRBV5-1 to TRBJ1-1; D is undetermined. V was clipped by 4 bases and J by 5 bases, with 15 bases between them. The CDR3 is 14 amino acids. CDR1 is SGHRS, CDR2 YFSETQ, per germline. CDR3 DNA: TGCGCCAGCAGCCAGGCACAAACGGGGACTGAAGCTTTCTTT. Translating it yields CASSQAQTGTEAFF.

This clone was found a few times. The rearrangement uses TRBV11-2 and TRBJ2-3, with 8 bases fitting TRBD2. In germline, CDR1 is SGHAT, CDR2 FQNNGV. Trimming cost V 6 bases and J 0 bases; bases outside gene matches: 17. The CDR3 covers 19 residues. CDR3 loop: CASRVWVAGSIKSTDTQYF. In nucleotides, the CDR3 is TGTGCCAGCAGGGTGTGGGTAGCGGGGTCTATTAAAAGCACAGATACGCAGTATTTT. The whole variable domain, filled in from reference TRBV11-2 and TRBJ2-3, reads EAGVAQSPRYKIIEKRQSVAFWCNPISGHATLYWYQQILGQGPKLLIQFQNNGVVDDSQLPKDRFSAERLKGVDSTLKIQPAKLEDSAVYLCASRVWVAGSIKSTDTQYFGPGTRLTVL.

The chain recombines TRBV9 with TRBJ2-1; TRBD2 aligns across 12 bases. Trimming at V came to 3 bases and at J to 7 bases, leaving 8 bases not matched to a gene. There are 16 residues in the CDR3. In germline, CDR1 is SGDLS, CDR2 YYNGEE. The CDR3 here is CASSAWTSGDANEQFF. CDR3 nucleotides: TGTGCCAGCAGCGCATGGACTAGCGGGGACGCTAATGAGCAGTTCTTC.

Worth noting for this clone: This same CDR3 is encoded by further DNA sequences in the sample. This chain connects TRBV11-3 to TRBJ2-3; no reliable D call. The CDR3 covers 12 residues. V shed 0 bases and J shed 5 bases, with 3 bases lying between them. Germline-derived CDR1 and CDR2 are SGHNT and YENEEA. The CDR3 spells CASSLEGDTQYF. For the CDR3, the DNA is TGTGCCAGCAGCTTAGAAGGAGATACGCAGTATTTT.

This chain uses TRBV7-8 with TRBJ1-2; D remains ambiguous. Germline loops: CDR1 SGHVS, CDR2 FQNEAQ. V shed 4 bases and J shed 2 bases, with 14 bases lying between them. The CDR3 is 15 residues long. This chain's CDR3 is CASSYTPAANYGYTF. CDR3 coding DNA: TGTGCCAGCAGCTATACCCCGGCAGCAAACTATGGCTACACCTTC. Full variable domain (rest looked up from reference TRBV7-8 and TRBJ1-2): GAGVSQSPRYKVAKRGQDVALRCDPISGHVSLFWYQQALGQGPEFLTYFQNEAQLDKSGLPSDRFFAERPEGSVSTLKIQRTQQEDSAVYLCASSYTPAANYGYTFGSGTRLTVV.

This clone was picked up one time. The chain uses TRBV25-1 and TRBJ2-1, with 7 bases lining up with TRBD2. This CDR3 has 16 residues. Germline CDR1 and CDR2: MGHDK and SYGVNS. Trimming cost V 1 base and J 8 bases; bases outside gene matches: 11. CDR3 loop: CASSESTRGSADEQFF. The CDR3 DNA is TGTGCCAGCAGTGAATCCACTCGCGGGAGTGCGGATGAGCAGTTCTTC. The variable domain in full, completed from reference TRBV25-1 and TRBJ2-1, reads EADIYQTPRYLVIGTGKKITLECSQTMGHDKMYWYQQDPGMELHLIHYSYGVNSTEKGDLSSESTVSRIRTEHFPLTLESARPSHTSQYLCASSESTRGSADEQFFGPGTRLTVL.

J is TRBJ1-5 and V is TRBV7-2; D is ambiguous. The CDR3 spans 17 residues. Germline CDR1 reads SGHTA; CDR2 reads FQGNSA. Trimming shortened V by 1 base and J by 2 bases, and 15 bases separated the two germline ends. CDR3 protein: CASSLDGLGGGNQPQHF. The CDR3 coding sequence is TGTGCCAGCAGCTTAGACGGTTTGGGTGGCGGCAATCAGCCCCAGCATTTT.

The chain employs TRBV29-1 and TRBJ2-1; D is unresolved. Germline CDR1 SQVTM, CDR2 ANQGSEA. There are 11 residues in the CDR3. V was clipped by 2 bases and J by 15 bases, with 14 bases between them. The CDR3 loop reads CSVEIGDIPFF. CDR3 DNA sequence: TGCAGCGTTGAAATAGGAGACATACCGTTCTTC.

The chain has TRBV15 and TRBJ2-5; weak D call: TRBD1 (5 bases). With 7 bases removed from V and 1 base from J, the gap between germline ends came to 7 bases. CDR1 and CDR2 (germline): LNHNV, YYDKDF (reference sequence). The CDR3 has 12 residues. The CDR3 sequence is CATKGVQETQYF. CDR3 DNA: TGTGCCACCAAAGGGGTCCAAGAGACCCAGTACTTC.

This clone has just one count. J is TRBJ2-3 and V is TRBV19; D is perhaps TRBD2 (5 bases). CDR3 length equals 13 residues. Germline V gene sequence: CDR1 LNHDA, CDR2 SQIVND (reference sequence). Trimming shortened V by 1 base and J by 3 bases, and 5 bases separated the two germline ends. The CDR3 DNA reads TGTGCCAGTAGTATAGCGGGGACAGATACGCAGTATTTT. This sequence encodes CASSIAGTDTQYF.

The J gene is TRBJ1-5, the V gene TRBV18, with unresolved D. V was shortened by 3 bases and J by 0 bases, with 9 bases between the two germline ends. Germline values: CDR1 KGHSH, CDR2 LQKENI. The CDR3 covers 15 residues. The CDR3 bases are TGTGCCAGCTCACCCGACGGATATAGCAATCAGCCCCAGCATTTT. Encoded protein: CASSPDGYSNQPQHF.